This TCR beta chain came from a study of circulating and synovial CD4+ cells in juvenile arthritis. Study findings and constraints: These blood cells shared more CDR3 sequences with synovium than bulk blood. CPL and bulk CD4 samples differed at least tenfold in T cell genomes.

With regard to this clone: Its target is not known.

Donors were patients with active juvenile idiopathic arthritis. Sequenced by immunoSEQ multiplex PCR; TCRdb stores in-frame clones only, minus some. The table lists 14,000 or so clones, approximately 80% of them singletons. The sequenced material came from CD4+ T cells from synovial fluid. The sequence was obtained from a human patient with juvenile idiopathic arthritis. Some clones in this sample may be carry-over from other donors' samples.

The CDR3 reads CASSVEGGQGADTQYF. CDR3 in DNA: TGTGCCAGCAGCGTAGAAGGCGGACAGGGCGCAGATACGCAGTATTTT. The genes are TRBV9 and TRBJ2-3; 8 bases fit TRBD1. The V and J ends lost 0 bases and 4 bases, in that order; junction bases with no gene match: 7. This CDR3 spans 16 amino acids. The germline V gene encodes CDR1 SGDLS and CDR2 YYNGEE. The full variable domain, in which reference TRBV9 and TRBJ2-3 provide the parts outside the CDR3, is DSGVTQTPKHLITATGQRVTLRCSPRSGDLSVYWYQQSLDQGLQFLIQYYNGEERAKGNILERFSAQQFPDLHSELNLSSLELGDSALYFCASSVEGGQGADTQYFGPGTRLTVL.